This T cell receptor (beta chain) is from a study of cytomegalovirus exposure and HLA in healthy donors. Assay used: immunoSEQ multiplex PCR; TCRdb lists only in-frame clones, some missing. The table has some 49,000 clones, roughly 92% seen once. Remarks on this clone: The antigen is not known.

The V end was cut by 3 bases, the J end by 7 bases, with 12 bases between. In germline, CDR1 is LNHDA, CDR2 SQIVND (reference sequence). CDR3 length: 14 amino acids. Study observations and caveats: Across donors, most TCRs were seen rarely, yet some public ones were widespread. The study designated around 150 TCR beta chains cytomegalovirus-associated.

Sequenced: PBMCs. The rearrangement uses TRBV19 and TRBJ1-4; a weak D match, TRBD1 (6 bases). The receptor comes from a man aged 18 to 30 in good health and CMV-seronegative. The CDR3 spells CASSMAGEGEKLFF. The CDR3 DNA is TGTGCCAGTAGTATGGCAGGGGAAGGTGAAAAACTGTTTTTT.